The clone carrying this T cell receptor beta chain was observed a handful of times. The data originate from a study of cytomegalovirus exposure and HLA in healthy donors. The CDR3 is made up of 12 amino acids. CDR1 is MGHRA, CDR2 YSYEKL, per germline. Trimming took off 0 bases at V and 8 bases at J, with 5 bases between the two ends. Use of 60 Vbeta and 13 Jbeta primers characterized the PCR. Clones were read by immunoSEQ multiplex PCR, and TCRdb kept only the in-frame ones, dropping some. This sample yields some 120,000 clones, of which less than 85% are seen a single time; around 2.5% belongs to the top ten.

The sequenced sample consisted of PBMCs. The TCR originated in a man aged 30 to 45 in good health and CMV-seronegative. This chain connects TRBV4-1 to TRBJ1-3; D gene uncertain. CDR3 amino acids: CASSQDSDTIYF. As DNA, the CDR3 is TGCGCCAGCAGCCAAGATTCGGACACCATATATTTT.